These 9 T cell receptor beta chains were all obtained from the same sample, sequenced in a study of cytomegalovirus exposure and HLA in healthy donors. PCR was performed using 60 Vbeta and 13 Jbeta primers. TCRdb's copy holds only in-frame clones and misses some; the assay was immunoSEQ multiplex PCR. Of around 80,000 clones in the sample, about four fifths were seen once. Sequenced input: PBMCs. Receptor source: a man between 18 and 29 years old in good health and CMV-seropositive.

A few counts support this clone. This chain joins TRBV6-1 and TRBJ2-3; 7 bases align to TRBD1. The CDR3 has 15 amino acids. Germline CDR1 and CDR2: MNHNS and SASEGT. Trimming cost V 4 bases and J 0 bases; bases outside gene matches: 4. The CDR3 here is CASSVRDSSTDTQYF. In DNA, the CDR3 is TGTGCCAGCAGTGTCCGGGACAGCAGCACAGATACGCAGTATTTT.

The table lists this clone with a count of one. J is TRBJ2-5 and V is TRBV6-1; D unresolved. V lost 6 bases to trimming and J lost 1 base, with 12 bases between them. The CDR3 consists of 14 residues. Per the germline V gene, CDR1 is MNHNS and CDR2 is SASEGT. CDR3 nucleotide sequence: TGTGCCAGCAGCCCGACAACCCGCCAAGAGACCCAGTACTTC. Residues: CASSPTTRQETQYF.

This clone has just a few counts. The J gene is TRBJ2-1, the V gene TRBV5-1; unclear D gene. Trimming removed 2 bases from V and 6 bases from J, with 6 bases in between. The CDR3 is 12 amino acids. Germline V gene data show CDR1 as SGHRS and CDR2 as YFSETQ. The CDR3 DNA sequence: TGCGCCAGCAGCTTTGCGTCCAATGAGCAGTTCTTC. This sequence encodes CASSFASNEQFF.

The chain recombines TRBV9 with TRBJ1-1; D unresolved. Per the germline V gene, CDR1 is SGDLS and CDR2 is YYNGEE. V lost 4 bases, J lost 4 bases, and 14 bases lay in between. CDR3 size: 14 residues. CDR3 region: CASSSAAGGTEAFF. The DNA of the CDR3 is TGTGCCAGCAGCTCTGCCGCGGGTGGCACTGAAGCTTTCTTT.

The gene calls are TRBV29-1 and TRBJ1-1; perhaps TRBD1 as D (6 bases). The ends were cut back, 8 bases at V and 1 base at J, with 14 bases in the middle. The CDR3 is made up of 13 amino acids. Germline assignment: CDR1 SQVTM and CDR2 ANQGSEA. CDR3 in DNA: TGCAGCATCACGACAGGAGAGAACACTGAAGCTTTCTTT. Translated, it gives CSITTGENTEAFF.

The CDR3, as DNA: TGTGCCAGCAGCCGAATAGGGGGAAAACTGTTTTTT. It encodes CASSRIGGKLFF. This chain joins TRBV7-9 and TRBJ1-4; a weak D match, TRBD1 (6 bases). Germline values: CDR1 SEHNR, CDR2 FQNEAQ (reference sequence). Deletions cut 5 bases from V and 10 bases from J, with 11 bases between. This CDR3 has 12 amino acids.

The chain is built from TRBV18 and TRBJ1-1; possible D gene TRBD1, 5 bases. V was clipped by 5 bases and J by 1 base, with 8 bases between them. The CDR3 runs 13 residues. CDR1 is KGHSH and CDR2 is LQKENI in the germline V gene. The CDR3 reads CASSATGNTEAFF. CDR3 nucleotide sequence: TGTGCCAGCTCAGCCACAGGGAACACTGAAGCTTTCTTT.

The CDR3 DNA is TGTGCCAGCAGCCAAGATCTGGGACAGGCTGGAAACACCATATATTTT. Amino acid sequence: CASSQDLGQAGNTIYF. This chain uses TRBV4-2 with TRBJ1-3, with 8 bases lining up with TRBD1. The CDR3 contains 16 residues. With 0 bases clipped from V and 2 bases from J, the junction kept 3 bases outside the gene matches. Germline V CDR1 and CDR2: LGHNA, YNFKEQ.

V and J are TRBV18 and TRBJ1-5, with TRBD1 matching 8 bases. The V segment lost 4 bases and the J segment 4 bases; nucleotides outside the gene matches: 3. The CDR3 loop spans 14 amino acids. The germline CDR1 and CDR2 sequences are KGHSH and LQKENI. In DNA form, the CDR3 reads TGTGCCAGCTCACGGACAGGGAGGAATCAGCCCCAGCATTTT. Translating gives CASSRTGRNQPQHF.